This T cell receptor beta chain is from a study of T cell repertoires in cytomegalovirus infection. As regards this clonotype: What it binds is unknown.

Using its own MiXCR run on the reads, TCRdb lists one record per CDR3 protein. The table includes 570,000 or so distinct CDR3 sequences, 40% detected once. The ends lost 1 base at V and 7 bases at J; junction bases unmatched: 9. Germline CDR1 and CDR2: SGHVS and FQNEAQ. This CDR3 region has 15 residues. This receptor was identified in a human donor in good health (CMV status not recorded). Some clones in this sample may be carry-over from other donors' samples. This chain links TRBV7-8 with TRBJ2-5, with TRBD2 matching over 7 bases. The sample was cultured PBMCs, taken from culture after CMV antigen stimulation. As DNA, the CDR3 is TGTGCCAGCAGCTTAGGAGAGGGTGGGAGGGGGACCCAGTACTTC. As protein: CASSLGEGGRGTQYF.